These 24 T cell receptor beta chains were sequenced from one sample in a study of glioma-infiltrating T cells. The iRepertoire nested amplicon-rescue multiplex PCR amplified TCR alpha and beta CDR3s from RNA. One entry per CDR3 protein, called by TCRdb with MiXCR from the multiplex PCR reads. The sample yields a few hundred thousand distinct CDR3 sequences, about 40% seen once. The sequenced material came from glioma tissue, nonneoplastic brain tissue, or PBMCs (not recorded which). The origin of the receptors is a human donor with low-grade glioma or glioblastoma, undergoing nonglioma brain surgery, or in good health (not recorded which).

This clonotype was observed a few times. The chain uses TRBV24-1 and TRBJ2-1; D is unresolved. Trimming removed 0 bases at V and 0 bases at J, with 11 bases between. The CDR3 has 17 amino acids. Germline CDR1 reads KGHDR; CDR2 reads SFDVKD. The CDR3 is CATSDLDFGPSYNEQFF. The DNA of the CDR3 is TGTGCCACCAGTGATTTGGATTTCGGACCCTCCTACAATGAGCAGTTCTTC.

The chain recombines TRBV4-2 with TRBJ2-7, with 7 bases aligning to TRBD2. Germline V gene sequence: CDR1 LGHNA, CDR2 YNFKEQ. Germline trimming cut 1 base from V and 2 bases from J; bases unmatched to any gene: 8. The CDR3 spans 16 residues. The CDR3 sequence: CASSQVGASGAYEQYF. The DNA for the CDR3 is TGTGCCAGCAGCCAAGTAGGGGCTAGCGGAGCCTACGAGCAGTACTTC.

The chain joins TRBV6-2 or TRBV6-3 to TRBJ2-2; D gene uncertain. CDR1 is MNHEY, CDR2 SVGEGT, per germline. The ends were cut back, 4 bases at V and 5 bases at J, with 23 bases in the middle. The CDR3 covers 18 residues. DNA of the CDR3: TGTGCCAGCAGTTCCCTCCGTTTAGGCCGCATCACTACCGGGGAGCTGTTTTTT. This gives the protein CASSSLRLGRITTGELFF.

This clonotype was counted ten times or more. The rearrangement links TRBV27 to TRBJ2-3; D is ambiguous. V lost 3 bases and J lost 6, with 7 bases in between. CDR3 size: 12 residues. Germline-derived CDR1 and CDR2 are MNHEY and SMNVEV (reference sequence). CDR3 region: CASSFLADTQYF. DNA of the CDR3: TGTGCCAGCAGTTTTCTCGCCGATACGCAGTATTTT.

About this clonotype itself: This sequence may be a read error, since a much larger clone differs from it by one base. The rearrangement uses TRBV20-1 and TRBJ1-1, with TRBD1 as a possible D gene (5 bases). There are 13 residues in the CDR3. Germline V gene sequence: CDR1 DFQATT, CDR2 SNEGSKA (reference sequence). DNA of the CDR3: TGCAATGCTAGAGATCAGGGAATCACTGAAGCTTTCTTT. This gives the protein CNARDQGITEAFF.

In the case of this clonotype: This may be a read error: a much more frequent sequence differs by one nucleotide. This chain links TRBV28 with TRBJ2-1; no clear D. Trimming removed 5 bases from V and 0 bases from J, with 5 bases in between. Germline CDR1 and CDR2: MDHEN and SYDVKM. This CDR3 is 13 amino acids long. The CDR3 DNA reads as TGTGCCAGCAGTGACGGCTCCTACAATGAGCAGTTCTTC. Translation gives CASSDGSYNEQFF.

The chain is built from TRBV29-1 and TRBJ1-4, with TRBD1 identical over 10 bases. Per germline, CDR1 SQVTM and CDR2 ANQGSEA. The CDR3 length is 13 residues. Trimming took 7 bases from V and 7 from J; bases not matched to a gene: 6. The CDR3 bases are TGCAGCGGCAAGACAGGGGGCTTTGAAAAACTGTTTTTT. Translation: CSGKTGGFEKLFF.

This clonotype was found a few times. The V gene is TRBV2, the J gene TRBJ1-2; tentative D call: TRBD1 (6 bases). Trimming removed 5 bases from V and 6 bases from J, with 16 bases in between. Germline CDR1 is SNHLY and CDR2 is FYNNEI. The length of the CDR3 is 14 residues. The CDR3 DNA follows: TGTGCCAGCAGTCTCGCACGTCGGACAGATGGCTACACCTTC. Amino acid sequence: CASSLARRTDGYTF. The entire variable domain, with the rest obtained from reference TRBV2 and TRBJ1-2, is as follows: EPEVTQTPSHQVTQMGQEVILRCVPISNHLYFYWYRQILGQKVEFLVSFYNNEISEKSEIFDDQFSVERPDGSNFTLKIRSTKLEDSAMYFCASSLARRTDGYTFGSGTRLTVV.

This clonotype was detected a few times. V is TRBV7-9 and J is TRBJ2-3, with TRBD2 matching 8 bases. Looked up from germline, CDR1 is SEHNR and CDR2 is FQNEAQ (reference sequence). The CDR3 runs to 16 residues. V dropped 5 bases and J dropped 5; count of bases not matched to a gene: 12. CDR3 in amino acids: CASSPRVGRGVDTQYF. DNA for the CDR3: TGTGCCAGCAGCCCCCGTGTCGGGAGGGGAGTAGATACGCAGTATTTT.

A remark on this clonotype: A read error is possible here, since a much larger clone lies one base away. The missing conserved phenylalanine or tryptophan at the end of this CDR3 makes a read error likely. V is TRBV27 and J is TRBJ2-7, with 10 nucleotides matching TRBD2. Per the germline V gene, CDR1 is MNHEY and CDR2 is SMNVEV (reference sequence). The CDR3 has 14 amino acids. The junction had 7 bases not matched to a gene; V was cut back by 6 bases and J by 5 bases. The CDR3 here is CASSLGTSAHEQYL. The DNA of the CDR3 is TGTGCCAGCAGCCTGGGGACTAGCGCCCACGAGCAGTACTTA.

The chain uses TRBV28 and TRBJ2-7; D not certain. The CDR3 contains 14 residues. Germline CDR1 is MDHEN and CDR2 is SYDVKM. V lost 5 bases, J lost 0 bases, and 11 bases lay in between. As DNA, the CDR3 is TGTGCCAGCAGTACATCGACCGCCTCCTACGAGCAGTACTTC. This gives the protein CASSTSTASYEQYF.

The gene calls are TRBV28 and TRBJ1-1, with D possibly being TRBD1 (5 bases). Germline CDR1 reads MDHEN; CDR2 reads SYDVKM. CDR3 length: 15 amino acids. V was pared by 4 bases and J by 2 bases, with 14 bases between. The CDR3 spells CASSYPGPKNTEAFF. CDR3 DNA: TGTGCCAGCAGTTATCCGGGACCGAAAAACACTGAAGCTTTCTTT.

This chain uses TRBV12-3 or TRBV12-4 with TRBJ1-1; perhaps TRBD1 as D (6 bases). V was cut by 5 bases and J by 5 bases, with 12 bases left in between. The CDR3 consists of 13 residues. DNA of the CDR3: TGTGCCAGCAGTAACAGGGTATCGACTGAAGCTTTCTTT. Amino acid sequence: CASSNRVSTEAFF.

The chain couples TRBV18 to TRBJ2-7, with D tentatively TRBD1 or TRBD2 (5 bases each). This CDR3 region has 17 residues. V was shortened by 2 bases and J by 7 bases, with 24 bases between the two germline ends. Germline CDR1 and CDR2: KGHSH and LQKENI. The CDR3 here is CASSPSTAGSSYNEQYF. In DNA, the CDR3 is TGTGCCAGCTCACCATCTACGGCAGGGAGCTCCTACAATGAGCAGTACTTC.

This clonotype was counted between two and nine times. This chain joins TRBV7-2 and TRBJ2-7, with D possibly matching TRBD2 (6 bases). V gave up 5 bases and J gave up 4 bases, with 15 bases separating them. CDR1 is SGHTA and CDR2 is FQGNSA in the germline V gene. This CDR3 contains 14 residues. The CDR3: CASSLGGDPYEQYF. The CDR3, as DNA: TGTGCCAGCAGCCTCGGGGGTGACCCATACGAGCAGTACTTC.

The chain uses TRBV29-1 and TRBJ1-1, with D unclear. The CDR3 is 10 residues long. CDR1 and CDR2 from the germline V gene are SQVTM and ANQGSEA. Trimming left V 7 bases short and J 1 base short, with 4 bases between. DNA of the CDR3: TGCAGCGACACGAACACTGAAGCTTTCTTT. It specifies CSDTNTEAFF.

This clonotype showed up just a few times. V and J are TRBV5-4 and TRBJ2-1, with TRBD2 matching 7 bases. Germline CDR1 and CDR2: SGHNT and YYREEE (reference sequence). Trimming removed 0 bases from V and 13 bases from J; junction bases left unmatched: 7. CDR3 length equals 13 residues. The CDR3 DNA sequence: TGTGCCAGCAGCTTGGAAGACCTAGCGGAACAGTTCTTC. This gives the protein CASSLEDLAEQFF.

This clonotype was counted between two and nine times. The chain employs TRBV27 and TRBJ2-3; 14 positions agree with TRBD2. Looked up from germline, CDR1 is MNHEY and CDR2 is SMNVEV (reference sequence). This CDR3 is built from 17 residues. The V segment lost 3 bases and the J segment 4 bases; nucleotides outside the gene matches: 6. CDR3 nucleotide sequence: TGTGCCAGCAGTTTTACGACTAGCGGGAGGGATCCAGATACGCAGTATTTT. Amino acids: CASSFTTSGRDPDTQYF.

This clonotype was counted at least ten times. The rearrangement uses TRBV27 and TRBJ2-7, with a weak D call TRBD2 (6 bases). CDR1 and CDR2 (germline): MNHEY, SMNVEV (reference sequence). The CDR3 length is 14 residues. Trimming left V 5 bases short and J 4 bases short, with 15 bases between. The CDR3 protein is CASSPTIRGYEQYF. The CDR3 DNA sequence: TGTGCCAGCAGTCCCACTATCCGGGGGTACGAGCAGTACTTC.

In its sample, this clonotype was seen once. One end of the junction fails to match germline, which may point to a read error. The CDR3 here is CASSLGLDLSYEQHF. CDR3 in DNA: TGTGCCAGCAGCTTAGGGTTAGATCTCTCCTACGAGCAGCACTTC. This sequence joins TRBV6-2 or TRBV6-3 and TRBJ2-7; D remains ambiguous. The CDR3 length is 15 residues. Germline loops: CDR1 MNHEY, CDR2 SVGEGT.

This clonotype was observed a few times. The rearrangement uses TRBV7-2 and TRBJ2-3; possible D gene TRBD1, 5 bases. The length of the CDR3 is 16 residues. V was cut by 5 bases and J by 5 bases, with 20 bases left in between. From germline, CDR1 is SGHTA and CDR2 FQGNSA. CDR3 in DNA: TGTGCCAGCAGCCCCCGAACAGGCTACCCCGGAGATACGCAGTATTTT. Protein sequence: CASSPRTGYPGDTQYF.

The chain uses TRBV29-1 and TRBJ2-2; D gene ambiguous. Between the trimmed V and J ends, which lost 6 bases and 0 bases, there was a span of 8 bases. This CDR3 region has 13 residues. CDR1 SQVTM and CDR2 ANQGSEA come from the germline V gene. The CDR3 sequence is CSVGRTNTGELFF. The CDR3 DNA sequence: TGCAGCGTCGGACGGACGAACACCGGGGAGCTGTTTTTT.

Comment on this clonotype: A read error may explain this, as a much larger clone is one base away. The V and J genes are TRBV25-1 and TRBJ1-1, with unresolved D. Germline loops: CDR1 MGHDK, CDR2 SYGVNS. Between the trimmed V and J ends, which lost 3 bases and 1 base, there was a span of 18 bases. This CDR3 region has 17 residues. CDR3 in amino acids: CASSEIPTPGRNTEAFF. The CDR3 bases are TGTGCCAGCAGTGAGATTCCGACACCCGGAAGGAACACTGAAGCTTTCTTT. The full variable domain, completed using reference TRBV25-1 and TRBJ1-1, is EADIYQTPRYLVIGTGKKITLECSQTMGHDKMYWYQQDPGMELHLIHYSYGVNSTEKGDLSSESTVSRIRTEHFPLTLESARPSHTSQYLCASSEIPTPGRNTEAFFGQGTRLTVV.

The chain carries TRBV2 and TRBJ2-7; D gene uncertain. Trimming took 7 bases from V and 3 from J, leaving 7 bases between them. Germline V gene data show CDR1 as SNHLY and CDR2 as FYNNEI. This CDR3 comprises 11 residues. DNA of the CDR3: TGTGCCAGCAAAAGGAACTACGAGCAGTACTTC. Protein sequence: CASKRNYEQYF.